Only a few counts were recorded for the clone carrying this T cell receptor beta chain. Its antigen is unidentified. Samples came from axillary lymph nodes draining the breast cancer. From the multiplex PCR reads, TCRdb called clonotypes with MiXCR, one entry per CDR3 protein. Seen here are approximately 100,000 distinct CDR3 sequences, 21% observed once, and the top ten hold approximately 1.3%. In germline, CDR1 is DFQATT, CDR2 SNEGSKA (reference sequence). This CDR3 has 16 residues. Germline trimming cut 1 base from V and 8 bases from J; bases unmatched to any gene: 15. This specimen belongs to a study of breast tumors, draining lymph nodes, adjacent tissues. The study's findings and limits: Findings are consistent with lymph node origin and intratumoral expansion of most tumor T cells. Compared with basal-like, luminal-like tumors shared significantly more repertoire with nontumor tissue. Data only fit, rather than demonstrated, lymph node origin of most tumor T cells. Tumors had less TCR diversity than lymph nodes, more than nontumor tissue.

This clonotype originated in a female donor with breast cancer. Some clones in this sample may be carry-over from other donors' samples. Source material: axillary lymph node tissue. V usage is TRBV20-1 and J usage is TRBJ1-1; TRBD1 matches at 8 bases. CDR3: CSARGLRGQGFAEAFF. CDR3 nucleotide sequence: TGCAGTGCTAGAGGCCTCAGGGGGCAGGGGTTTGCCGAAGCTTTCTTT.